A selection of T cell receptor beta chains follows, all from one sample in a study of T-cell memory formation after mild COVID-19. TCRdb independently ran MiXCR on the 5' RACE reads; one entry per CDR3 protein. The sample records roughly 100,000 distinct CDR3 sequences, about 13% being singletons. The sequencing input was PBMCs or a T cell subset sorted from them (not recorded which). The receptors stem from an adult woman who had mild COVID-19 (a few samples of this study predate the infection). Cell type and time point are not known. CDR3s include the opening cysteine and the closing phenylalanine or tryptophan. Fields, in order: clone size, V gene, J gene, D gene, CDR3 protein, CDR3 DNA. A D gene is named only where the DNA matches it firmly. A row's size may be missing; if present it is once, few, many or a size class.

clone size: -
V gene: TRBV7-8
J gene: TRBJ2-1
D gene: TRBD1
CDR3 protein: CASSLSGDSSYNEQFF
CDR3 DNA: TGTGCCAGCAGCTTATCCGGGGACAGCTCCTACAATGAGCAGTTCTTC

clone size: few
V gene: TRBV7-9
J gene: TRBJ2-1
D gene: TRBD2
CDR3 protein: CASSATSGSVGSYNEQFF
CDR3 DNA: TGTGCCAGCAGTGCGACTAGCGGGAGTGTGGGTTCCTACAATGAGCAGTTCTTC

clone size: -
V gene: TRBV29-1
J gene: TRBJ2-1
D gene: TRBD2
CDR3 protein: CSVERESGRRGGQFF
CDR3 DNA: TGCAGCGTTGAAAGGGAAAGCGGGAGAAGGGGTGGGCAGTTCTTC

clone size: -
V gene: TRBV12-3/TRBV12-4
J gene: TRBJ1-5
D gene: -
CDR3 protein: CASSFHPDYSNQPQHF
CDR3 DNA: TGTGCCAGCAGTTTCCACCCTGATTATAGCAATCAGCCCCAGCATTTT

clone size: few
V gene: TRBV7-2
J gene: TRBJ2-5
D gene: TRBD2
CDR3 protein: CASRRTSGRQETQYF
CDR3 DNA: TGTGCCAGCAGACGGACTAGCGGGAGACAAGAGACCCAGTACTTC

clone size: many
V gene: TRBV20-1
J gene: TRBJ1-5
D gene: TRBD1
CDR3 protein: CSARDRGIYSNQPQHF
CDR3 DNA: TGCAGTGCTCGGGACAGGGGGATTTATAGCAATCAGCCCCAGCATTTT

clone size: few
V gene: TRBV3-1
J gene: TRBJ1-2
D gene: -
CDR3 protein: CASSQDGHQGYTF
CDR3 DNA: TGTGCCAGCAGCCAGGACGGTCATCAAGGCTACACCTTC

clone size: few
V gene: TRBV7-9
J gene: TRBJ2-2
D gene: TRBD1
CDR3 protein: CASSSSPTGSGELFF
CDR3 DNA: TGTGCCAGCAGCAGTTCCCCGACAGGGTCCGGGGAGCTGTTTTTT

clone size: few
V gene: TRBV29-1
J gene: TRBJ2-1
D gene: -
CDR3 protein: CSGLLVYNEQFF
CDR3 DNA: TGCAGCGGGCTCTTAGTATACAATGAGCAGTTCTTC

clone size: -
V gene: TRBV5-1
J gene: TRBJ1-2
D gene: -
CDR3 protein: CASRGMDLQSPGDYGYTF
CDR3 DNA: TGCGCCAGCAGGGGGATGGACCTGCAATCGCCAGGGGACTATGGCTACACCTTC

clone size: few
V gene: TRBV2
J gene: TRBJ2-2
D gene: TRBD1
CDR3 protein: CASSPGQGMNTGELFF
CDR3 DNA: TGTGCCAGCAGTCCCGGACAGGGTATGAACACCGGGGAGCTGTTTTTT

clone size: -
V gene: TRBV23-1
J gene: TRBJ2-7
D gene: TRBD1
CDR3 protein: CASQEGARRSGSYEQYF
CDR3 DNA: TGCGCCAGCCAAGAGGGGGCACGGCGTTCGGGCTCCTACGAGCAGTACTTC

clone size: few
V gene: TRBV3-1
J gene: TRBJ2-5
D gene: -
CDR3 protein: CASSQAGWRETQYF
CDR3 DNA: TGTGCCAGCAGCCAAGCAGGATGGAGGGAGACCCAGTACTTC

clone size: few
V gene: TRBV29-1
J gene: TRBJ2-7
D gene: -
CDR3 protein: CSVTGTDFYEQYF
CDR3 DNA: TGCAGCGTCACCGGGACGGACTTCTACGAGCAGTACTTC

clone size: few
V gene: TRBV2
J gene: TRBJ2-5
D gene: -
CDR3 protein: CASSGGSEETQYF
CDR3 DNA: TGTGCCAGCAGTGGGGGGAGTGAAGAGACCCAGTACTTC

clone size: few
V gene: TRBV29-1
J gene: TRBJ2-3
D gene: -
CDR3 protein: CSVEEAASTDTQYF
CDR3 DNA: TGCAGCGTTGAAGAGGCCGCAAGCACAGATACGCAGTATTTT

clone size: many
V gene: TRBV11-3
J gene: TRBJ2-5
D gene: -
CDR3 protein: CASSSYSGDRNQETQYF
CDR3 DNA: TGTGCCAGCAGCTCTTATTCCGGGGACCGCAACCAAGAGACCCAGTACTTC

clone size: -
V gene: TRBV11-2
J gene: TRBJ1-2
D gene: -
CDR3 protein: CASSLSPGAGYTF
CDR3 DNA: TGTGCCAGCAGCTTAAGTCCGGGGGCTGGCTACACCTTC

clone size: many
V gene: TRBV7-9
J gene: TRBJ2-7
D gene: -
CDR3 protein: CASSSAVYEQYF
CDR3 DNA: TGTGCCAGCAGCAGCGCTGTCTACGAGCAGTACTTC

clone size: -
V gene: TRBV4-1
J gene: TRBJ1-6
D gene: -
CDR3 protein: CASSQVLGNSPLHF
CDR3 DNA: TGCGCCAGCAGCCAAGTACTTGGGAATTCACCCCTCCACTTT

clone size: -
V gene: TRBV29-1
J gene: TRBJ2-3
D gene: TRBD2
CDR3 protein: CSVEAGTSDVDTQYF
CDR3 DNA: TGCAGCGTTGAAGCTGGGACTAGCGATGTAGATACGCAGTATTTT

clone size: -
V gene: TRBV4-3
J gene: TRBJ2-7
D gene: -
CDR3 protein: CASSQDPIGTEQYF
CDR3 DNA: TGCGCCAGCAGCCAAGATCCGATAGGCACCGAGCAGTACTTC

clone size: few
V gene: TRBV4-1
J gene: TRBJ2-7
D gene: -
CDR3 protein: CASSHQAGEQYF
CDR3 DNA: TGCGCCAGCAGCCACCAGGCAGGAGAGCAGTACTTC

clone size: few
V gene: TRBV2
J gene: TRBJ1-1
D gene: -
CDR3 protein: CASSALDGPYTEAFF
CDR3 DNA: TGTGCCAGCAGTGCATTGGACGGTCCTTACACTGAAGCTTTCTTT

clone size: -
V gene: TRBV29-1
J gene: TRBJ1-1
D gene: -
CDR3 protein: CSVLGGDLTEAFF
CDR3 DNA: TGCAGCGTCCTCGGCGGAGACCTCACTGAAGCTTTCTTT

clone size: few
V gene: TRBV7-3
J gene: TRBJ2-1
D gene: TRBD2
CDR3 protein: CASSPVAGASNEQFF
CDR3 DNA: TGTGCCAGCAGCCCCGTTGCGGGAGCCTCCAATGAGCAGTTCTTC

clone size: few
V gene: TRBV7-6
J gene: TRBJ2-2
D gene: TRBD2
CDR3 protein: CASSWTSGSPSTGELFF
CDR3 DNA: TGTGCCAGCAGCTGGACTAGCGGGAGCCCGAGCACCGGGGAGCTGTTTTTT

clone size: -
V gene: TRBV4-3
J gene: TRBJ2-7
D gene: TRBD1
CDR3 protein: CASSQGDRVSYEQYF
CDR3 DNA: TGCGCCAGCAGCCAGGGGGACAGGGTCTCCTACGAGCAGTACTTC

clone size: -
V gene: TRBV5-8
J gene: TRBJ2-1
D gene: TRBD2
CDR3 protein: CASSFGLAGANEQFF
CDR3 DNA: TGTGCCAGCAGCTTTGGGCTAGCGGGGGCCAATGAGCAGTTCTTC

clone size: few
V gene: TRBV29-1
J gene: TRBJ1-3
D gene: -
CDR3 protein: CSVVGLSGNTIYF
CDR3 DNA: TGCAGCGTCGTCGGCCTCTCTGGAAACACCATATATTTT

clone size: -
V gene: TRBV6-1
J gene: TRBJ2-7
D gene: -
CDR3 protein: CASSELDGTSYEQYF
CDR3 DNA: TGTGCCAGCAGTGAACTGGACGGGACATCCTACGAGCAGTACTTC

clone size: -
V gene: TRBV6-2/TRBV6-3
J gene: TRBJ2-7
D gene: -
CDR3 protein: CATNGELYEQYF
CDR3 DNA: TGTGCCACTAATGGAGAGCTTTACGAGCAGTACTTC

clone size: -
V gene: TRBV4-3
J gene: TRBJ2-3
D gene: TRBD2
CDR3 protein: CASSPNSGGTDTQYF
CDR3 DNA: TGCGCCAGCAGCCCAAATAGCGGGGGCACAGATACGCAGTATTTT

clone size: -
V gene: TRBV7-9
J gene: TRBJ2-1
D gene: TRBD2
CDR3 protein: CASIPLRLAVYNEQFF
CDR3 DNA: TGTGCCAGCATCCCTCTAAGGCTAGCGGTTTACAATGAGCAGTTCTTC

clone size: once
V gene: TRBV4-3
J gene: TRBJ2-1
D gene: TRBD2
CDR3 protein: CASSHDQREVDEQFF
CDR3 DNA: TGCGCCAGCAGCCATGACCAGCGGGAGGTGGATGAGCAGTTCTTC

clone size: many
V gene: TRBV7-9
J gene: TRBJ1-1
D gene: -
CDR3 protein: CASSRIPVNTEAFF
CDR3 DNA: TGTGCCAGCAGCCGGATTCCAGTGAACACTGAAGCTTTCTTT

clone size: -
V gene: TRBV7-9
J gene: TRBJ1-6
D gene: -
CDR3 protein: CASSSGPMNNSPLHF
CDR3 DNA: TGTGCCAGCAGCTCGGGACCGATGAATAATTCACCCCTCCACTTT

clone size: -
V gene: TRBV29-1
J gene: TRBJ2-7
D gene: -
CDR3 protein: CSVGEVSYEQYF
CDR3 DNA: TGCAGCGTTGGGGAGGTGTCCTACGAGCAGTACTTC

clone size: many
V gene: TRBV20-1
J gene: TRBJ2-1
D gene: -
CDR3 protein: CSAMMVDYNEQFF
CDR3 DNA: TGCAGTGCTATGATGGTCGACTACAATGAGCAGTTCTTC

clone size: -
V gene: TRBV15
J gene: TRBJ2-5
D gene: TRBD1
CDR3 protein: CATSRDGGRGETQYF
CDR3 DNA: TGTGCCACCAGCAGAGACGGCGGCAGGGGGGAGACCCAGTACTTC

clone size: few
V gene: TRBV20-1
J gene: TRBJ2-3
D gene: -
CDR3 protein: CSARDGRRDSTDTQYF
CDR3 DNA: TGCAGTGCTAGAGATGGTCGAAGAGATAGCACAGATACGCAGTATTTT

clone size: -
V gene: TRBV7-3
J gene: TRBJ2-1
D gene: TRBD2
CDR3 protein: CASSLGGLGSYNEQFF
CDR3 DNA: TGTGCCAGCAGCCTAGGGGGACTAGGCTCTTACAATGAGCAGTTCTTC

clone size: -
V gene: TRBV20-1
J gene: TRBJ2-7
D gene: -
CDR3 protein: CSARADGYEQYF
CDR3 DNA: TGCAGTGCTAGAGCCGACGGTTACGAGCAGTACTTC

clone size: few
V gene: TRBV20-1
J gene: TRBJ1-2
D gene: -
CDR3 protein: CSASSGGEGYGYTF
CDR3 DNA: TGCAGTGCTAGCTCGGGCGGGGAGGGCTATGGCTACACCTTC

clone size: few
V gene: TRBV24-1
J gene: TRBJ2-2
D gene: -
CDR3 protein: CATKAFANTGELFF
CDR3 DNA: TGTGCCACCAAAGCGTTCGCGAACACCGGGGAGCTGTTTTTT

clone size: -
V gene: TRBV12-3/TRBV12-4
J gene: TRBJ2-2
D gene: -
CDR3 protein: CASRTFWDSGTGELFF
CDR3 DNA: TGTGCCAGCAGAACCTTCTGGGACAGCGGGACCGGGGAGCTGTTTTTT

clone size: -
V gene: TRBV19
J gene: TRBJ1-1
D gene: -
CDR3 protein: CASLGSFEAFF
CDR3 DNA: TGTGCCAGCCTCGGCTCGTTTGAAGCTTTCTTT

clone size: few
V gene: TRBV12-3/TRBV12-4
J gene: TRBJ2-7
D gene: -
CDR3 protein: CASSTASVTYEQYF
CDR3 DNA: TGTGCCAGCAGTACCGCATCCGTGACCTACGAGCAGTACTTC

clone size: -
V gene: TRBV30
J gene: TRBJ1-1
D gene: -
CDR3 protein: CAWSVTVGVDEAFF
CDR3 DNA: TGTGCCTGGAGTGTAACGGTGGGCGTCGATGAAGCTTTCTTT

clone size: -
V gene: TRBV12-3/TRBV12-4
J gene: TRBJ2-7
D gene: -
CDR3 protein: CASSPGTDNEQYF
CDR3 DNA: TGTGCCAGCAGCCCCGGGACGGACAACGAGCAGTACTTC

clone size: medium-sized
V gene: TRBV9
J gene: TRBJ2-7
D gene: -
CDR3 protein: CASRWGEQYF
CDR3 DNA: TGTGCCAGCAGGTGGGGTGAGCAGTACTTC

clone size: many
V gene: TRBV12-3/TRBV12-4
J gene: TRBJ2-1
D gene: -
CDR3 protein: CASSYNYNEQFF
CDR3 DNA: TGTGCCAGCAGTTACAACTACAATGAGCAGTTCTTC

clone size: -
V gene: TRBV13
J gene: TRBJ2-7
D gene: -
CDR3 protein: CASSERGWGTREQYF
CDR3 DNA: TGTGCCAGCAGCGAACGTGGGTGGGGGACCCGCGAGCAGTACTTC

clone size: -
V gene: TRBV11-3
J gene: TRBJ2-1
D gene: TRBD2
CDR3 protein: CASSQWTSGSDEQFF
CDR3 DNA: TGTGCCAGCAGCCAGTGGACTAGCGGGAGTGATGAGCAGTTCTTC